This T cell receptor (beta chain) emerged from a study of blood T cell repertoires in COVID-19. Study-level information: Specimens from acute and convalescent COVID-19 originated in the United States, Italy and Spain. PBMCs, B-cell-depleted T cells, or T cells were the source of the cDNA or gDNA that made up the material.

CDR1 and CDR2 from the germline V gene are MGHRA and YSYEKL. The CDR3 loop spans 14 amino acids. V lost 4 bases and J 4 bases, leaving 13 bases between the germline ends. Per the study methods: From reference gene primer amplification, estimates of nucleated cell counts were derived. Clones were read by immunoSEQ multiplex PCR, and TCRdb kept only the in-frame ones, dropping some. D and trimming were read from the DNA, whereas the V and J calls and clone size are those reported in that table. The table records over 8,500 clones, approximately 84% of them present only once. The sequence was obtained from a man between 45 and 60 years old with active COVID-19. The sequenced sample consisted of peripheral blood. This sequence joins TRBV4-1 and TRBJ1-1; tentatively, D is TRBD1 (5 bases). CDR3 protein: CASSLGLGGTEAFF. The CDR3 nucleotides are TGCGCCAGCAGCCTCGGGCTGGGGGGCACTGAAGCTTTCTTT.